These T cell receptor beta chains were read from a single sample in a study of cytomegalovirus exposure and HLA in healthy donors. Produced via immunoSEQ multiplex PCR; TCRdb's table is partial and in-frame only. The profile covers 77,000 or so clones, with 78% appearing a single time and roughly 1.7% taken by the ten largest. The sequencing input was PBMCs. The receptors shown here come from a man in his forties or fifties in good health and CMV-seronegative. The CDR3 runs from the conserved cysteine through the conserved F or W. A D gene is named only where the DNA matches it firmly. Rows may omit the clone size; those that give it use once, few, many or a size class.

j_call d_call clone_size v_call cdr3_aa cdr3_nt
TRBJ2-3 - few TRBV7-3 CASSQSSTDTQYF TGTGCCAGCAGCCAGTCTAGCACAGATACGCAGTATTTT
TRBJ2-1 TRBD2 few TRBV6-5 CASSKAGEMVYEQFF TGTGCCAGCAGCAAAGCGGGAGAAATGGTTTATGAGCAGTTCTTC
TRBJ2-1 - - TRBV5-4 CASSLGRESYNEQFF TGTGCCAGCAGCTTGGGTCGGGAGTCCTACAATGAGCAGTTCTTC
TRBJ1-1 TRBD1 - TRBV10-3 CAIRGQGDFNTEAFF TGTGCCATCAGGGGACAGGGGGACTTCAACACTGAAGCTTTCTTT
TRBJ2-5 TRBD2 once TRBV5-1 CASSSTGTSGSGETQYF TGCGCCAGCAGCTCGACCGGGACTAGCGGGAGTGGCGAGACCCAGTACTTC
TRBJ2-1 TRBD2 - TRBV29-1 CSVVAGVRSGLNEQFF TGCAGCGTTGTAGCGGGAGTAAGGAGTGGACTCAATGAGCAGTTCTTC
TRBJ2-3 TRBD2 - TRBV5-1 CASSSLAELPDTQYF TGCGCCAGCAGCAGCCTAGCGGAGTTGCCGGATACGCAGTATTTT
TRBJ2-3 TRBD1 - TRBV9 CASSVVGTDTDTQYF TGTGCCAGCAGCGTAGTAGGGACAGACACAGATACGCAGTATTTT
TRBJ1-5 TRBD1 - TRBV28 CASKTGGNQPQHF TGTGCCAGCAAAACAGGGGGCAATCAGCCCCAGCATTTT
TRBJ2-2 - few TRBV27 CASSFLGGANTGELFF TGTGCCAGCTCTTTCTTGGGAGGAGCGAACACCGGGGAGCTGTTTTTT
TRBJ1-2 - few TRBV7-2 CASSLVAGAWYGYTF TGTGCCAGCAGCTTAGTGGCGGGGGCTTGGTATGGCTACACCTTC
TRBJ2-7 TRBD2 few TRBV30 CAWSARWERGSYEQYF TGTGCCTGGAGTGCCCGCTGGGAGCGGGGATCCTACGAGCAGTACTTC
TRBJ1-1 TRBD1 - TRBV19 CASRQRTGALNTEAFF TGTGCCAGTAGACAACGGACAGGGGCCTTGAACACTGAAGCTTTCTTT
TRBJ2-7 - - TRBV28 CASSPWDINEQYF TGTGCCAGCAGTCCCTGGGACATTAACGAGCAGTACTTC
TRBJ2-2 TRBD2 - TRBV19 CASSGGRAGTGELFF TGTGCCAGTAGTGGCGGGAGGGCCGGAACCGGGGAGCTGTTTTTT
TRBJ2-2 - - TRBV28 CASSLASTNTGELFF TGTGCCAGCAGTTTGGCCAGTACGAACACCGGGGAGCTGTTTTTT
TRBJ1-1 - - TRBV25-1 CASSLQGMNTEAFF TGTGCCAGCAGCCTACAGGGTATGAACACTGAAGCTTTCTTT
TRBJ1-5 TRBD1 - TRBV10-3 CAISEFDRGYMNQPQHF TGTGCCATCAGTGAGTTTGACAGGGGGTATATGAATCAGCCCCAGCATTTT
TRBJ2-1 - - TRBV5-1 CASIGRRRVRIDEQFF TGCGCCAGCATAGGTCGGAGGAGGGTGAGAATCGATGAGCAGTTCTTC